The 18 T cell receptor beta chains in this list originate from one sample, sequenced in a study of graft-versus-host responses after intestinal transplantation. No antigen has been assigned to these receptors. Some clones are missing from TCRdb's copy, which holds only in-frame ones; the method was immunoSEQ multiplex PCR. This sample yields 100,000 or so clones, of which approximately 90% are seen a single time; roughly 0.17% belongs to the top ten. Material: unstimulated CD4+ T cells sorted from spleen or lymph node cells, obtained before intestinal transplant. The receptors here all came from a human donor who received an intestinal transplant.

V usage is TRBV7-2 and J usage is TRBJ1-2, with TRBD1 as a possible D gene (5 bases). V dropped 8 bases and J dropped 5 bases, with 15 bases sitting between them. Germline lookup yields CDR1 SGHTA and CDR2 FQGNSA. The CDR3 has 13 amino acids. This CDR3 is CASPTAGGYGYTF. DNA of the CDR3: TGTGCCAGCCCGACTGCCGGGGGATATGGCTACACCTTC. Filled out from reference TRBV7-2 and TRBJ1-2, the complete variable domain reads GAGVSQSPSNKVTEKGKDVELRCDPISGHTALYWYRQSLGQGLEFLIYFQGNSAPDKSGLPSDRFSAERTGGSVSTLTIQRTQQEDSAVYLCASPTAGGYGYTFGSGTRLTVV.

The chain has TRBV4-1 and TRBJ1-2; D remains unclear. The V end lost 2 bases, the J end lost 2 bases, and 15 bases lay between the germline ends. There are 16 residues in the CDR3. The germline gives CDR1 MGHRA, CDR2 YSYEKL. This CDR3 reads CASSQLHPEPNYGYTF. In nucleotides, the CDR3 is TGCGCCAGCAGCCAACTGCATCCTGAGCCCAACTATGGCTACACCTTC.

The V gene is TRBV2, the J gene TRBJ1-6; D not certain. From germline, CDR1 is SNHLY and CDR2 FYNNEI. The CDR3 loop spans 13 amino acids. The CDR3 reads CTRPRAGGSPLHF. The CDR3 DNA is TGTACCCGACCGAGGGCCGGTGGGTCACCCCTCCACTTT.

The CDR3 sequence: CASGLEGKRPGAPEQFF. The CDR3 DNA reads as TGTGCTAGTGGTTTGGAGGGCAAAAGACCAGGGGCACCTGAGCAGTTCTTC. The genes are TRBV12-5 and TRBJ2-1, with D perhaps matching TRBD1 (6 bases). V lost 1 base and J 9 bases, leaving 22 bases between the germline ends. The CDR3 consists of 17 residues. Germline-derived CDR1 and CDR2 are LGHNT and FRNRAP.

This clone appeared a single time. The chain couples TRBV30 to TRBJ2-7; 15 nucleotides align to TRBD2. In germline, CDR1 is GTSNPN, CDR2 SVGIG (reference sequence). Trimming cost V 2 bases and J 4 bases; bases outside gene matches: 9. CDR3 length: 17 residues. The chain's CDR3 is CAWSRVRTSGGEYEQYF. CDR3 nucleotide sequence: TGTGCCTGGAGTCGAGTTAGGACTAGCGGGGGGGAATACGAGCAGTACTTC.

The chain has TRBV28 and TRBJ1-2, with D possibly being TRBD1 (5 bases). Trimming shortened V by 1 base and J by 2 bases, and 5 bases separated the two germline ends. Germline-derived CDR1 and CDR2 are MDHEN and SYDVKM. This CDR3 region has 13 residues. Here the CDR3 reads CASSLSGNYGYTF. In DNA, the CDR3 is TGTGCCAGCAGTTTATCAGGGAACTATGGCTACACCTTC.

V and J are TRBV4-1 and TRBJ2-5, with D possibly being TRBD2 (5 bases). Trimming removed 1 base from V and 5 bases from J, with 8 bases in between. The CDR3 extends over 13 amino acids. Germline values: CDR1 MGHRA, CDR2 YSYEKL. The CDR3 DNA reads as TGCGCCAGCAGCCAAGCGACGGGGGAGACCCAGTACTTC. This translates into CASSQATGETQYF.

This clone turned up a few times. This chain uses TRBV6-5 with TRBJ2-5; perhaps TRBD1 as D (5 bases). Germline values: CDR1 MNHEY, CDR2 SVGAGI. The CDR3 totals 14 residues. V was pared by 8 bases and J by 4 bases, with 17 bases between. CDR3 in amino acids: CASGVGQGIETQYF. The CDR3 region has the DNA TGTGCCAGCGGGGTGGGGCAGGGAATAGAGACCCAGTACTTC.

The genes are TRBV7-9 and TRBJ1-2, with a possible D match to TRBD1 (5 bases). Between the trimmed V and J ends, which lost 1 base and 7 bases, there was a span of 13 bases. The germline CDR1 and CDR2 sequences are SEHNR and FQNEAQ (reference sequence). The CDR3 runs to 14 residues. The CDR3 bases are TGTGCCAGCAGCTTAGGGGACTCCGGGGGTGGCTACACCTTC. Translation: CASSLGDSGGGYTF.

The rearrangement links TRBV18 to TRBJ1-5; TRBD1 is a possible D gene (5 bases). There are 14 residues in the CDR3. Germline CDR1 reads KGHSH; CDR2 reads LQKENI. V lost 7 bases to trimming and J lost 0 bases, with 10 bases between them. Here the CDR3 reads CASCDSYSNQPQHF. The DNA for the CDR3 is TGTGCCAGCTGCGACAGTTATAGCAATCAGCCCCAGCATTTT.

The CDR3 DNA sequence: TGTGCCAGTAGCGGATCCGACAGGAGCCCGGGAGCTTTCTTT. Translating it yields CASSGSDRSPGAFF. This chain joins TRBV19 and TRBJ1-1; weak D call: TRBD1 (6 bases). Trimming removed 6 bases from V and 10 bases from J, with 21 bases in between. Germline values: CDR1 LNHDA, CDR2 SQIVND (reference sequence). The CDR3 runs 14 residues.

The CDR3 nucleotides read TGTGCCAGCAGCGTAGCTGTCCCCCACAATGAGCAGTTCTTC. Residues: CASSVAVPHNEQFF. The chain is built from TRBV9 and TRBJ2-1, with D hard to call. Germline CDR1 is SGDLS and CDR2 is YYNGEE. The CDR3 spans 14 residues. Trimming cost V 0 bases and J 5 bases, with 9 bases left between them.

The chain recombines TRBV14 with TRBJ2-7; perhaps TRBD1 as D (6 bases). This CDR3 has 15 amino acids. The germline V and J ends were trimmed by 5 bases and 2 bases, with 16 bases remaining between them. Germline lookup yields CDR1 SGHDN and CDR2 FVKESK. The CDR3 reads CASSTLRNRAYEQYF. CDR3 DNA sequence: TGTGCCAGCAGCACTCTCCGGAACAGGGCCTACGAGCAGTACTTC.

This rearrangement joins TRBV5-1 to TRBJ1-2; 7 positions agree with TRBD1. The CDR3 length is 15 residues. V shed 0 bases, J shed 5 bases, and the junction held 7 bases outside the gene matches. Germline CDR1 and CDR2: SGHRS and YFSETQ. The CDR3 DNA reads TGCGCCAGCAGCTTGGCGGCAGGGGGTGTTTATGGCTACACCTTC. As protein: CASSLAAGGVYGYTF.

This rearrangement joins TRBV2 to TRBJ1-5, with D hard to call. This CDR3 region has 19 residues. V was shortened by 2 bases and J by 0 bases, with 20 bases between the two germline ends. Germline CDR1 is SNHLY and CDR2 is FYNNEI. The CDR3 spells CASSESLFSVEYSNQPQHF. DNA of the CDR3: TGTGCCAGCAGTGAATCGTTGTTCAGTGTTGAATATAGCAATCAGCCCCAGCATTTT.

The V gene is TRBV5-4, the J gene TRBJ1-1; a weak D match, TRBD1 (6 bases). V was pared by 4 bases and J by 2 bases, with 15 bases between. The CDR3 has 15 amino acids. Germline CDR1 reads SGHNT; CDR2 reads YYREEE (reference sequence). CDR3 nucleotides: TGTGCCAGCAGCCGTCCAACAGGGAGTAACACTGAAGCTTTCTTT. Translated, it gives CASSRPTGSNTEAFF.

This chain connects TRBV10-3 to TRBJ2-7, with 11 bases that match TRBD2. CDR1 is ENHRY, CDR2 SYGVKD, per germline. The CDR3 is made up of 15 amino acids. The junction had 5 bases not matched to a gene; V was cut back by 5 bases and J by 2 bases. CDR3 protein: CAISKGLAETYEQYF. The CDR3 nucleotides read TGTGCCATCAGTAAGGGACTAGCGGAGACCTACGAGCAGTACTTC.

This clone has a handful of counts. This chain links TRBV6-5 with TRBJ1-1, with TRBD1 matching 8 bases. V gave up 5 bases and J gave up 5 bases; unmatched junction bases: 7. The CDR3 runs to 14 residues. Germline assignment: CDR1 MNHEY and CDR2 SVGAGI. CDR3 DNA sequence: TGTGCCAGCAGTACAGGACAGGGAACGACTGAAGCTTTCTTT. Encoded protein: CASSTGQGTTEAFF.